The clone carrying this TCR beta chain has more than one count but fewer than ten. Its antigen remains unidentified. This specimen belongs to a study of blood T cells in healthy people across ages. Study-level findings and limits: Both higher diversity and more naive CD4+ cells marked long-lived donors when set against aged donors.

A J-beta primer mix and a sample-barcoded 5' primer were used in a second PCR of about 7 to 12 cycles. TCRdb passed the 5' RACE reads through MiXCR, listing each CDR3 protein once. The repertoire holds 1.5 million to 2 million distinct CDR3 sequences, with almost 35% as singletons. Material for sequencing was blood. This receptor was taken from a woman aged 25 to 39 in good health.

The CDR3 DNA reads TGTGCCAGCAGTGAACCCCCTGGGTTACAGTACTTC. Its translation: CASSEPPGLQYF. The chain employs TRBV6-1 and TRBJ2-4; no definite D call. The CDR3 totals 12 residues. V was clipped by 2 bases and J by 13 bases, with 12 bases between them. Germline CDR1 MNHNS, CDR2 SASEGT.